The clone carrying this T cell receptor beta chain occurred a few times. The antigen is not known. V dropped 7 bases and J dropped 5 bases, with 13 bases sitting between them. Germline V gene data show CDR1 as SGHRS and CDR2 as YFSETQ. The CDR3 extends over 13 amino acids. The data are from a study of T-cell memory formation after mild COVID-19. Study context: TCR clusters were largely donor specific. The study, taken as a whole, reports: Pre-infection memory carried some responding clones, suggesting that cross-reactive memory joined. From day 15 to 85, contracting clones were balanced between CD4 and CD8, whereas later expanders leaned toward CD4+.

From the 5' RACE reads, TCRdb called clonotypes with MiXCR, one entry per CDR3 protein. This sample carries approximately 250,000 distinct CDR3 sequences, over 15% of them seen once, and the ten largest clones take roughly 21%. V usage is TRBV5-1 and J usage is TRBJ1-5; D call uncertain. This clonotype originated in a man younger than 35 who had mild COVID-19 (a few samples of this study predate the infection). Cell type and time point are not known. Sequencing was performed on PBMCs or a T cell subset sorted from them (not recorded which). CDR3 sequence reads: CASSRAGDQPQHF. Written as DNA, the CDR3 is TGCGCCAGCTCACGGGCAGGAGATCAGCCCCAGCATTTT.